Following are 21 T cell receptor beta chains from one sample sequenced in a study of T cells in Graves' hyperthyroidism and ophthalmopathy (dated by TCRdb to between 2017 and 2020). Libraries were made using multiplex PCR. TCRdb names Illumina HiSeq 2000 as the instrument used. The TCR beta CDR3 regions were amplified from RNA transcripts. A first-round RT-PCR of the TCR CDR3 used the HTBI primer set with the Qiagen OneStep RT-PCR kit. TCRdb reanalyzed the raw reads on its own, using fastp at Q25 for trimming and MiXCR for clone calling, and kept in-frame beta chains. One record per CDR3 amino acid sequence lists the most common genes and DNA. The sample yields 500,000 to 550,000 distinct CDR3 sequences; 20% were counted once. In total, the top ten clones hold around a quarter of the sample. Sequenced sample: blood. Every receptor here comes from a man aged 18-30 years with Graves' hyperthyroidism.

This clonotype showed up many times. The rearrangement joins TRBV12-3 or TRBV12-4 to TRBJ2-5; D not resolved. This CDR3 has 14 amino acids. Trimming took 3 bases from V and 7 from J, leaving 15 bases between them. This CDR3 is CASSFGIGDSTQYF. The CDR3 nucleotides read TGTGCCAGCAGTTTTGGAATAGGTGATTCGACCCAGTACTTC.

In regard to this clonotype: A much larger clone is a single base away; this may be a read error. This sequence joins TRBV5-4 and TRBJ1-1; D gene uncertain. The CDR3 extends over 14 amino acids. From germline, CDR1 is SGHNT and CDR2 YYREEE (reference sequence). In nucleotides, the CDR3 is TGTGCCAGCAGCTTGGACGGTGGGGTCACTGAAGTTTTCTTT. This translates into CASSLDGGVTEVFF. Full variable domain (remainder filled in from reference TRBV5-4 and TRBJ1-1): ETGVTQSPTHLIKTRGQQVTLRCSSQSGHNTVSWYQQALGQGPQFIFQYYREEENGRGNFPPRFSGLQFPNYSSELNVNALELDDSALYLCASSLDGGVTEVFFGQGTRLTVV.

The genes are TRBV5-5 and TRBJ2-7, with 9 bases fitting TRBD1. From germline, CDR1 is SGHKS and CDR2 YYEKEE (reference sequence). The CDR3 sequence is 16 residues long. V shed 1 base and J 5 bases; nucleotides not matched to a gene: 10. CDR3 nucleotide sequence: TGTGCCAGCAGCTTGCCCGTCCGGGACAGGGCCCACGAGCAGTACTTC. Its protein product is CASSLPVRDRAHEQYF.

This clonotype was detected many times. The chain recombines TRBV14 with TRBJ1-6; no definite D call. V dropped 3 bases and J dropped 11 bases, with 11 bases sitting between them. The CDR3 totals 13 residues. Germline lookup yields CDR1 SGHDN and CDR2 FVKESK. The CDR3 DNA reads TGTGCCAGCAGCCATGACCCGGTGACACCCCTCCACTTT. It encodes CASSHDPVTPLHF.

There are many counts of this clonotype. This sequence joins TRBV12-3 or TRBV12-4 and TRBJ2-7, with D tentatively TRBD2 (5 bases). V gave up 1 base and J gave up 3 bases, with 7 bases separating them. The CDR3 totals 13 residues. The CDR3 DNA is TGTGCCAGCAGTTTAGGAGGGCACTACGAGCAGTACTTC. Protein sequence: CASSLGGHYEQYF.

The CDR3 nucleotides are TGTGCCAGCAGCACGCTGACAGGGTACGAGCAGTACTTC. Amino acids: CASSTLTGYEQYF. This chain uses TRBV12-3 or TRBV12-4 with TRBJ2-7; 7 bases match TRBD1. V lost 6 bases and J lost 4; bases outside the gene matches: 6. This CDR3 comprises 13 residues.

This clonotype appeared many times. The chain recombines TRBV6-1 with TRBJ1-5; the D is unclear. Trimming stripped 7 bases from V and 0 bases from J, with 7 bases between. This CDR3 has 13 residues. Germline assignment: CDR1 MNHNS and CDR2 SASEGT. The CDR3 loop is CASTDRSNQPQHF. For the CDR3, the DNA is TGTGCCAGCACAGACCGTAGCAATCAGCCCCAGCATTTT.

The chain recombines TRBV10-3 with TRBJ2-5, with TRBD1 as a possible D gene (5 bases). Trimming shortened V by 4 bases and J by 5 bases, and 11 bases separated the two germline ends. Germline V gene lookup returns CDR1 ENHRY and CDR2 SYGVKD. This CDR3 contains 13 residues. CDR3 sequence reads: CAISGLRGETQYF. The CDR3 DNA sequence: TGTGCCATCAGTGGATTAAGGGGCGAGACCCAGTACTTC.

This chain links TRBV12-3 or TRBV12-4 with TRBJ1-6, with 8 bases that match TRBD1. The CDR3 covers 16 residues. With 6 bases clipped from V and 7 bases from J, the junction kept 11 bases outside the gene matches. In DNA form, the CDR3 reads TGTGCCAGCAGCAAAACCGACAGGGGCTACAATTCACCCCTCCACTTT. Protein: CASSKTDRGYNSPLHF.

This clonotype was picked up many times. V gene TRBV6-1 combines with J gene TRBJ2-7, with 11 positions matching TRBD2. The CDR3 sequence is 18 residues long. V shed 0 bases and J 4 bases; nucleotides not matched to a gene: 11. Per the germline V gene, CDR1 is MNHNS and CDR2 is SASEGT. CDR3 sequence reads: CASSEAMGRLAGSYEQYF. The CDR3 bases are TGTGCCAGCAGTGAAGCGATGGGGCGACTAGCGGGGTCTTACGAGCAGTACTTC.

This clonotype was counted ten times or more. The chain is built from TRBV6-5 and TRBJ2-7; TRBD2 aligns across 12 bases. Germline CDR1 is MNHEY and CDR2 is SVGAGI. The CDR3 totals 15 residues. Unmatched junction bases numbered 1, after V lost 2 bases and J lost 2 bases. The CDR3 DNA sequence: TGTGCCAGCAGTTACCGGACTAGCGGGGCCTACGAGCAGTACTTC. This sequence encodes CASSYRTSGAYEQYF.

The V call is TRBV15, the J call TRBJ1-6; weak D call: TRBD1 (6 bases). The germline V and J ends were trimmed by 1 base and 10 bases, with 14 bases remaining between them. The CDR3 is made up of 15 amino acids. From germline, CDR1 is LNHNV and CDR2 YYDKDF (reference sequence). The CDR3 DNA sequence: TGTGCCACCAGCAGAGGGGGGCAGGGAGAGTCACCCCTCCACTTT. Translated, it gives CATSRGGQGESPLHF.

This clonotype showed up many times. The V gene is TRBV10-2, the J gene TRBJ2-5; tentative D call: TRBD1 (6 bases). CDR1 WSHSY and CDR2 SAAADI come from the germline V gene. The CDR3 sequence is 12 residues long. Trimming pared 11 bases from V and 5 bases from J, leaving 15 bases between. CDR3 coding DNA: TGCGCCTCTGGACAGATCGGCGAGACCCAGTACTTC. Translation gives CASGQIGETQYF.

This chain joins TRBV7-9 and TRBJ1-1; a weak D match, TRBD1 (5 bases). Germline V gives CDR1 SEHNR, CDR2 FQNEAQ (reference sequence). This CDR3 is 15 amino acids long. Trimming took off 5 bases at V and 5 bases at J, with 18 bases between the two ends. The chain's CDR3 is CASSPSAGAGTEAFF. CDR3 sequence (DNA): TGTGCCAGCAGCCCTTCGGCTGGGGCAGGGACTGAAGCTTTCTTT.

This clonotype appeared many times. This chain links TRBV29-1 with TRBJ1-2; D is perhaps TRBD1 (6 bases). The CDR3 has 11 amino acids. Trimming took 4 bases from V and 8 from J, leaving 11 bases between them. Germline loops: CDR1 SQVTM, CDR2 ANQGSEA. The CDR3 protein is CSVAGAGGYTF. The CDR3 bases are TGCAGCGTTGCAGGGGCTGGAGGCTACACCTTC. The full variable domain, completed using reference TRBV29-1 and TRBJ1-2, is SAVISQKPSRDICQRGTSLTIQCQVDSQVTMMFWYRQQPGQSLTLIATANQGSEATYESGFVIDKFPISRPNLTFSTLTVSNMSPEDSSIYLCSVAGAGGYTFGSGTRLTVV.

The J gene is TRBJ1-1, the V gene TRBV20-1; D not resolved. The CDR3 is 13 residues long. Trimming stripped 3 bases from V and 2 bases from J, with 10 bases between. Germline V CDR1 and CDR2: DFQATT, SNEGSKA (reference sequence). The CDR3: CSARAVFNTEAFF. The CDR3 bases are TGCAGTGCTAGGGCAGTTTTTAACACTGAAGCTTTCTTT.

The V call is TRBV12-3 or TRBV12-4, the J call TRBJ2-7; 10 bases agree with TRBD2. V was pared by 5 bases and J by 4 bases, with 8 bases of the junction left unmatched. The CDR3 is made up of 15 amino acids. CDR3 residues: CASSILGLAEYEQYF. The CDR3 DNA follows: TGTGCCAGCAGTATACTAGGACTAGCGGAATACGAGCAGTACTTC.

This clonotype was seen at least ten times. The CDR3 protein is CASSRRGRPGETQYF. The CDR3 nucleotides are TGTGCCAGCAGTCGTCGGGGCCGGCCAGGGGAGACCCAGTACTTC. This chain links TRBV2 with TRBJ2-5; D tentatively fits TRBD1 or TRBD2 (5 bases each). This CDR3 is built from 15 residues. The germline gives CDR1 SNHLY, CDR2 FYNNEI. The V end lost 5 bases, the J end lost 5 bases, and 18 bases lay between the germline ends.

The V gene is TRBV19, the J gene TRBJ1-2, with no clear D. This CDR3 is built from 10 residues. Germline CDR1 LNHDA, CDR2 SQIVND (reference sequence). Trimming cost V 8 bases and J 6 bases, with 7 bases left between them. CDR3 amino acids: CASWSHGYTF. The CDR3 nucleotides are TGTGCCAGTTGGAGTCATGGCTACACCTTC.

The chain combines TRBV19 with TRBJ2-7; D possibly corresponds to TRBD2 (6 bases). Per germline, CDR1 LNHDA and CDR2 SQIVND (reference sequence). Trimming shortened V by 9 bases and J by 2 bases, and 20 bases separated the two germline ends. CDR3 length: 15 residues. The CDR3 DNA is TGTGCCAGAGTACCCAACCGGGACTTTGCCTACGAGCAGTACTTC. Its protein is CARVPNRDFAYEQYF.

This clonotype was seen many times. This chain links TRBV28 with TRBJ2-7; D remains ambiguous. Trimming removed 2 bases from V and 0 bases from J, with 8 bases in between. This CDR3 comprises 14 residues. Germline V CDR1 and CDR2: MDHEN, SYDVKM. The CDR3 DNA sequence: TGTGCCAGCAGTTTAAGGTTTGACTCCTACGAGCAGTACTTC. This translates into CASSLRFDSYEQYF.